The source of this TCR beta chain is a study of cytomegalovirus exposure and HLA in healthy donors. This clone was picked up one time. Some clones are missing from TCRdb's copy, which holds only in-frame ones; the method was immunoSEQ multiplex PCR. Of 250,000 to 400,000 clones in the sample, roughly 87% are singletons; the top ten hold around 0.96%. This CDR3 has 15 amino acids. Germline CDR1 reads SGHAT; CDR2 reads FQNNGV. Germline trimming cut 2 bases from V and 5 bases from J; bases unmatched to any gene: 6. The receptor comes from a man aged 25 to 45 in good health and CMV-seronegative. The chain has TRBV11-2 and TRBJ2-7; 10 positions match TRBD2. The sequencing input was PBMCs. The chain's CDR3 is CASSLLLAGVDEQYF. CDR3 DNA sequence: TGTGCCAGCAGCTTACTCCTAGCGGGGGTCGACGAGCAGTACTTC.